The 4 T cell receptor beta chains presented below share a single source sample, sequenced in a study of CD4 T cells in relation to SARS-CoV-2 and coronaviruses (dated by TCRdb to the early 2020s). CD4+ T cells from unexposed donors were collected before the COVID-19 pandemic (2011-2018). Following 10 days of culture, the EasySep CD4+ T cell isolation kit was used to isolate CD4+ T cells. Antigens for these TCRs are unknown. Library preparation employed the immunoSEQ multiplex PCR assay. TCRdb stores this immuneACCESS table with in-frame sequences only. Part of the clones is absent; in the studies checked, under half of the shortfall reflects unresolved V genes, and no reason is known for the rest. Here the sample has around 25,000 clones; less than 85% occur a single time. The ten top clones hold about 30% of the sample. Sequenced: CD4+ T cells from PBMCs, cultured in vitro. The receptors were gathered from a human donor in good health.

This clone was seen more than once but under ten times. This chain connects TRBV7-2 to TRBJ1-1; a possible D gene is TRBD1 (6 bases). CDR3 length: 14 residues. Trimming pared 0 bases from V and 7 bases from J, leaving 12 bases between. CDR1 SGHTA and CDR2 FQGNSA come from the germline V gene. The CDR3, as DNA: TGTGCCAGCAGCTTAGCAGAGGGGGGTGGTGAAGCTTTCTTT. This translates into CASSLAEGGGEAFF.

The gene calls are TRBV4-2 and TRBJ1-5; D is unclear. Germline CDR1 and CDR2: LGHNA and YNFKEQ. CDR3 length: 15 residues. V lost 0 bases and J lost 3, with 9 bases in between. CDR3 sequence (DNA): TGTGCCAGCAGCCAAGAGGAAGGGTTCAATCAGCCCCAGCATTTT. It is translated as CASSQEEGFNQPQHF.

V and J are TRBV25-1 and TRBJ2-5, with 9 bases fitting TRBD1. There are 14 residues in the CDR3. The J segment lost 5 bases and the V segment lost 8 bases, leaving 9 bases of the junction unmatched. Germline CDR1 and CDR2: MGHDK and SYGVNS. The CDR3 DNA reads as TGTGCCAGCTGTACAGGGGGCGGTCAGGAGACCCAGTACTTC. Translating it yields CASCTGGGQETQYF.

In its sample, this clone was seen once. This chain connects TRBV7-9 to TRBJ2-1; 14 bases are shared with TRBD2. The germline V gene encodes CDR1 SEHNR and CDR2 FQNEAQ (reference sequence). The junction had 9 bases not matched to a gene; V was cut back by 5 bases and J by 6 bases. The CDR3 extends over 17 amino acids. CDR3 in DNA: TGTGCCAGCAGCCTAGGGACTAGCGGGAGTATCAGCAATGAGCAGTTCTTC. Residues: CASSLGTSGSISNEQFF. Drawing the rest from reference TRBV7-9 and TRBJ2-1, the complete variable domain is DTGVSQNPRHKITKRGQNVTFRCDPISEHNRLYWYRQTLGQGPEFLTYFQNEAQLEKSRLLSDRFSAERPKGSFSTLEIQRTEQGDSAMYLCASSLGTSGSISNEQFFGPGTRLTVL.